This T cell receptor (beta chain) was obtained from a study of CD8+CD57+ T cells in acquired aplastic anemia. CD8+CD57+ cell expansion had been shown by flow cytometry in patients chosen for sequencing. Blood was sampled before the patients had received any therapy. TCR beta VDJ and CDR3 profiles were obtained from a genomic DNA template. In TCRdb, the reads were re-called with MiXCR into one record per CDR3 protein. The table has under 200,000 distinct CDR3 sequences, around 48% seen once. General study points: Patients versus controls showed no significant CD8+ Simpson's diversity difference. About 29 sequences, all CD8+ CDR3, were shared between patients and controls.

About this clonotype: Its antigen remains unknown.

The specimen sequenced was sorted CD4+, CD8+, or CD8+CD57+ T cells (not recorded which) from PBMCs. This TCR derives from a human donor with aplastic anemia.

In nucleotides, the CDR3 is TGTGCCTGGAGTGGGACTAGCGGGGGGTTCAATGAGCAGTTCTTC. This encodes CAWSGTSGGFNEQFF. The chain is built from TRBV30 and TRBJ2-1, with 14 bases fitting TRBD2. The CDR3 length is 15 residues. Germline V gene lookup returns CDR1 GTSNPN and CDR2 SVGIG (reference sequence). The V segment lost 1 base and the J segment 6 bases; nucleotides outside the gene matches: 2.